Listed below are T cell receptor beta chains from one sample, sequenced in a study of CXCR3-negative and CXCR3-positive naive CD8 T cells. Using the 5' RACE reads, TCRdb records one entry per CDR3 protein without DNA. Recorded for this sample: tens of thousands of distinct CDR3 sequences. The sequencing sample was made of naive CXCR3- CD8+ T cells from blood. Receptors originate from a human donor in good health. Some clones in this sample may be carry-over from other donors' samples. Both conserved end residues are part of each CDR3. Size is stated for part of the rows, as once, few or many counts, or as a class when the clone is expanded.

CDR3	J	size	V
CSASDDRHLYEQYF	TRBJ2-7	.	TRBV20-1
CASSLDYSTGELFF	TRBJ2-2	.	TRBV7-9
CASSTGTGGGGGYTF	TRBJ1-2	.	TRBV9
CSARQGAFYEQYF	TRBJ2-7	.	TRBV29-1
CASSMGGLAGVLTYNEQFF	TRBJ2-1	.	TRBV19
CASSLAQGTEKYF	TRBJ2-7	.	TRBV12-3/TRBV12-4
CSAISSGSSSYEQYF	TRBJ2-7	.	TRBV20-1
CASSHGQGEWETEAFF	TRBJ1-1	.	TRBV4-2
CASSQDLETTSYNEQFF	TRBJ2-1	.	TRBV4-2
CASSRSGGLSSYNEQFF	TRBJ2-1	medium-sized	TRBV7-3
CSVTGTAPMGEQFF	TRBJ2-1	.	TRBV29-1
CASNTSPDTQYF	TRBJ2-3	.	TRBV9
CASSSSRAGGAYNEQFF	TRBJ2-1	.	TRBV11-3
CASSFPRTESSYNEQFF	TRBJ2-1	.	TRBV28
CASSKPTDGSREQFF	TRBJ2-1	.	TRBV27
CASSRQGGATEAFF	TRBJ1-1	.	TRBV27